One sample yielded the 28 T cell receptor beta chains listed below, sequenced in a study of human T cells and chemical hapten exposure. Time point meaning: patch test 2, 6 weeks after DPC sensitization. Treatment denoted: therapeutic diphenylcyclopropenone sensitization with weekly scalp DPC. One entry per CDR3 protein, called by TCRdb with MiXCR from the RACE reads. The sample holds a few hundred thousand distinct CDR3 sequences; under 6.5% are singletons and the top ten take around 5.8%. The material was whole blood, obtained in connection with sensitization to the hapten diphenylcyclopropenone (DPC). The receptors originated from a woman aged 18 to 35 with alopecia areata. Some clones in this sample may be carry-over from other donors' samples.

This clonotype was counted between two and nine times. The chain carries TRBV7-2 and TRBJ2-7; D gene ambiguous. The CDR3 has 13 residues. V dropped 5 bases and J dropped 6 bases, with 14 bases sitting between them. Germline values: CDR1 SGHTA, CDR2 FQGNSA. The chain's CDR3 is CASSPISLVEQYF. The CDR3 nucleotides read TGTGCCAGCAGCCCAATCTCGCTTGTCGAGCAGTACTTC. The whole variable domain, filled in from reference TRBV7-2 and TRBJ2-7, reads GAGVSQSPSNKVTEKGKDVELRCDPISGHTALYWYRQSLGQGLEFLIYFQGNSAPDKSGLPSDRFSAERTGGSVSTLTIQRTQQEDSAVYLCASSPISLVEQYFGPGTRLTVT.

This clonotype was observed a handful of times. This chain links TRBV6-5 with TRBJ2-2, with 7 bases identical to TRBD1. J gave up 2 bases and V 9 bases, and 6 bases lay outside the gene matches. The CDR3 spans 14 residues. Germline V gene sequence: CDR1 MNHEY, CDR2 SVGAGI. CDR3 residues: CASTGTVNTGELFF. As DNA, the CDR3 is TGTGCCAGTACCGGGACAGTTAACACCGGGGAGCTGTTTTTT.

The chain recombines TRBV24-1 with TRBJ2-3; 8 positions match TRBD2. The germline V gene encodes CDR1 KGHDR and CDR2 SFDVKD. V trimming: 9 bases; J trimming: 3 bases; junction bases outside the gene matches: 10. The CDR3 is 15 amino acids. CDR3 region: CATSRVAGSTDTQYF. The CDR3 region has the DNA TGTGCCACCTCCCGTGTAGCGGGGTCAACAGATACGCAGTATTTT.

J is TRBJ2-1 and V is TRBV4-2; 9 nucleotides match TRBD2. Germline CDR1 reads LGHNA; CDR2 reads YNFKEQ. The CDR3 is made up of 16 amino acids. V was pared by 4 bases and J by 1 base, with 5 bases of the junction left unmatched. The chain's CDR3 is CASSRETSGSYNEQFF. DNA for the CDR3: TGTGCCAGCAGCCGCGAGACTAGCGGATCCTACAATGAGCAGTTCTTC.

About this clonotype: This may be a read error, as it is one base from a much larger clone. This chain joins TRBV10-3 and TRBJ1-2, with TRBD1 matching over 10 bases. Per germline, CDR1 ENHRY and CDR2 SYGVKD. CDR3 length: 14 residues. J lost 6 bases, V lost 7 bases, and 8 bases had no gene match. The CDR3 sequence is CAITKAGQGNGYTF. Written as DNA, the CDR3 is TGTGCCATCACCAAGGCGGGACAGGGGAATGGCTACACCTTC.

This clonotype was counted at least ten times. CDR3 residues: CASSPGHQETQYF. In DNA, the CDR3 is TGTGCCAGCAGTCCGGGACATCAAGAGACCCAGTACTTC. This chain uses TRBV27 with TRBJ2-5; D possibly corresponds to TRBD1 (6 bases). The V gene lost 5 bases and the J gene lost 2 bases, with 9 bases spanning the gap. From germline, CDR1 is MNHEY and CDR2 SMNVEV (reference sequence). CDR3 length: 13 residues.

This clonotype was observed at least ten times. V gene TRBV12-3 or TRBV12-4 combines with J gene TRBJ1-1; tentatively, D is TRBD1 (5 bases). V gave up 8 bases and J gave up 5 bases, with 15 bases separating them. The CDR3 sequence is 13 residues long. CDR3 loop: CASGEGSSTEAFF. For the CDR3, the DNA is TGTGCCAGCGGGGAGGGGTCGAGTACTGAAGCTTTCTTT.

The chain is built from TRBV5-5 and TRBJ2-7, with D perhaps TRBD1 or TRBD2 (5 bases each). Trimming took off 2 bases at V and 0 bases at J, with 21 bases between the two ends. The CDR3 totals 18 residues. Germline CDR1 SGHKS, CDR2 YYEKEE (reference sequence). The CDR3 sequence is CASSFVIGTEESSYEQYF. The CDR3 region has the DNA TGTGCCAGCAGCTTTGTGATCGGGACGGAGGAAAGCTCCTACGAGCAGTACTTC.

This clonotype was detected only a few times. The J gene is TRBJ1-5, the V gene TRBV20-1; D gene uncertain. V was shortened by 3 bases and J by 3 bases, with 9 bases between the two germline ends. The CDR3 extends over 13 amino acids. Per the germline V gene, CDR1 is DFQATT and CDR2 is SNEGSKA (reference sequence). This CDR3 is CSARLRDNQPQHF. CDR3 coding DNA: TGCAGTGCTAGGTTACGGGACAATCAGCCCCAGCATTTT.

This clonotype was recorded many times. This sequence joins TRBV5-5 and TRBJ2-3, with D unresolved. Trimming removed 1 base from V and 1 base from J, with 7 bases in between. Germline values: CDR1 SGHKS, CDR2 YYEKEE (reference sequence). This CDR3 has 14 residues. The CDR3 region is CASSLSDRTDTQYF. DNA for the CDR3: TGTGCCAGCAGCTTGAGTGACCGCACAGATACGCAGTATTTT.

This chain links TRBV4-2 with TRBJ2-3; TRBD2 agrees at 10 bases. Germline trimming cut 3 bases from V and 3 bases from J; bases unmatched to any gene: 6. The CDR3 runs 16 residues. Looked up from germline, CDR1 is LGHNA and CDR2 is YNFKEQ. CDR3 bases: TGTGCCAGCAGCCATATAAGCGGGGGGGAGACAGATACGCAGTATTTT. Encoded protein: CASSHISGGETDTQYF.

This clonotype was seen many times. The CDR3, as DNA: TGTGCCAGCAGCTTCCGGACAGCTTATACGCAGTATTTT. Protein sequence: CASSFRTAYTQYF. This chain joins TRBV14 and TRBJ2-3, with a weak D call TRBD1 (6 bases). Trimming removed 5 bases from V and 7 bases from J, with 13 bases in between. Germline V lookup: CDR1 SGHDN, CDR2 FVKESK. The CDR3 sequence is 13 residues long.

Ten or more counts support this clonotype. V gene TRBV9 combines with J gene TRBJ2-7, with a weak D call TRBD1 (5 bases). Per germline, CDR1 SGDLS and CDR2 YYNGEE. Trimming removed 1 base at V and 7 bases at J, with 15 bases between. This CDR3 spans 14 amino acids. Written as DNA, the CDR3 is TGTGCCAGCAGCGTATGGGGCGAAGGTAGGGAGCAGTACTTC. Translation gives CASSVWGEGREQYF.

This clonotype has ten or more counts. The chain recombines TRBV20-1 with TRBJ2-4; D remains unclear. Germline lookup yields CDR1 DFQATT and CDR2 SNEGSKA (reference sequence). The CDR3 spans 13 residues. The V gene lost 7 bases and the J gene lost 1 base, with 11 bases spanning the gap. This CDR3 is CSVGGLAKNIQYF. The CDR3 DNA sequence: TGCAGTGTGGGTGGGCTCGCCAAAAACATTCAGTACTTC.

This clonotype was observed a few times. The chain carries TRBV2 and TRBJ2-2; D not certain. Germline V CDR1 and CDR2: SNHLY, FYNNEI. V was shortened by 6 bases and J by 5 bases, with 10 bases between the two germline ends. The CDR3 is made up of 13 amino acids. CDR3 protein: CASRSSWTGELFF. CDR3 DNA: TGTGCCAGCAGAAGTAGTTGGACCGGGGAGCTGTTTTTT.

The chain links TRBV4-2 to TRBJ1-3; a weak D match, TRBD1 (5 bases). Germline CDR1 is LGHNA and CDR2 is YNFKEQ. V was pared by 0 bases and J by 2 bases, with 8 bases between. This CDR3 spans 15 amino acids. The CDR3: CASSQDLGAGNTIYF. The CDR3 DNA follows: TGTGCCAGCAGCCAAGATCTGGGGGCTGGAAACACCATATATTTT.

The table lists this clonotype with many counts. The CDR3 region has the DNA TGCAGTGCTAGAGATAGTGCTAACTATGGCTACACCTTC. This codes for CSARDSANYGYTF. J is TRBJ1-2 and V is TRBV20-1; D ambiguous. CDR3 length equals 13 residues. Germline CDR1 reads DFQATT; CDR2 reads SNEGSKA (reference sequence). V was pared by 0 bases and J by 0 bases, with 5 bases between.

The chain employs TRBV20-1 and TRBJ2-7; 13 bases agree with TRBD2. Germline V gene sequence: CDR1 DFQATT, CDR2 SNEGSKA (reference sequence). V shed 6 bases and J 4 bases; nucleotides not matched to a gene: 6. This CDR3 has 14 amino acids. The CDR3 DNA reads as TGCAGTGCCAAGGGACTAGCGGGGCAGTACGAGCAGTACTTC. This translates into CSAKGLAGQYEQYF.

This clonotype was observed at least ten times. The rearrangement uses TRBV12-3 or TRBV12-4 and TRBJ1-2; TRBD1 might be the D (6 bases). The V end lost 6 bases, the J end lost 8 bases, and 13 bases lay between the germline ends. The CDR3 runs 12 residues. This CDR3 reads CASRGGPTGYTF. Written as DNA, the CDR3 is TGTGCCAGCAGAGGGGGACCGACGGGCTACACCTTC.

Many counts were recorded for this clonotype. In DNA form, the CDR3 reads TGTGCCAGCAGCTTAGTACAGGGTCCTTCACCCCTCCACTTT. Its translation: CASSLVQGPSPLHF. V gene TRBV7-8 combines with J gene TRBJ1-6, with D perhaps TRBD1 (6 bases). In germline, CDR1 is SGHVS, CDR2 FQNEAQ. The CDR3 extends over 14 amino acids. The V gene lost 1 base and the J gene lost 9 bases, with 10 bases spanning the gap.

The chain employs TRBV5-1 and TRBJ1-1; the D is unclear. The V gene's germline CDR1 is SGHRS and CDR2 YFSETQ. This CDR3 has 16 amino acids. The V gene lost 3 bases and the J gene lost 4 bases, with 19 bases spanning the gap. The CDR3 here is CASSYRDPTAGTEAFF. CDR3 DNA sequence: TGCGCCAGCAGCTACCGGGATCCTACCGCAGGCACTGAAGCTTTCTTT.

This clonotype was recorded at least ten times. This chain joins TRBV6-2 or TRBV6-3 and TRBJ2-1, with 9 bases aligning to TRBD1. The CDR3 contains 16 residues. The V and J ends lost 0 bases and 8 bases, in that order; junction bases with no gene match: 8. In germline, CDR1 is MNHEY, CDR2 SVGEGT. CDR3 nucleotide sequence: TGTGCCAGCAGTTACTCTACAGGGGGCGGGCGCGATGAGCAGTTCTTC. Its protein product is CASSYSTGGGRDEQFF.

This clonotype was detected a few times. This chain links TRBV7-2 with TRBJ1-2; TRBD1 is a possible D gene (5 bases). The CDR3 is 15 amino acids. Trimming took 5 bases from V and 0 from J, leaving 13 bases between them. Germline loops: CDR1 SGHTA, CDR2 FQGNSA. CDR3 in DNA: TGTGCCAGCAGCCGAGTAGCAGGGACTAACTATGGCTACACCTTC. Translating gives CASSRVAGTNYGYTF. The variable domain in full, with the rest retrieved from reference TRBV7-2 and TRBJ1-2, is GAGVSQSPSNKVTEKGKDVELRCDPISGHTALYWYRQSLGQGLEFLIYFQGNSAPDKSGLPSDRFSAERTGGSVSTLTIQRTQQEDSAVYLCASSRVAGTNYGYTFGSGTRLTVV.

In its sample, this clonotype was seen many times. The chain is built from TRBV6-6 and TRBJ2-3; D perhaps matches TRBD2 (5 bases). With 6 bases removed from V and 2 bases from J, the gap between germline ends came to 12 bases. The CDR3 loop spans 14 amino acids. Germline V gene sequence: CDR1 MNHNY, CDR2 SVGAGI (reference sequence). CDR3 region: CASRLIGLTDTQYF. CDR3 bases: TGTGCCAGCAGACTAATCGGACTCACAGATACGCAGTATTTT.

This clonotype was picked up a small number of times. V gene TRBV6-5 combines with J gene TRBJ2-5; 15 nucleotides agree with TRBD2. V was clipped by 7 bases and J by 6 bases; unmatched bases: 6. CDR1 is MNHEY, CDR2 SVGAGI, per germline. The CDR3 runs to 15 residues. The CDR3 DNA reads TGTGCCAGCAAAATCGGGACTAGCGGGAGGAAGACCCAGTACTTC. Its protein product is CASKIGTSGRKTQYF.

The chain links TRBV7-8 to TRBJ1-4; D is unresolved. This CDR3 is 15 amino acids long. Germline values: CDR1 SGHVS, CDR2 FQNEAQ. Trimming stripped 5 bases from V and 8 bases from J, with 18 bases between. CDR3 nucleotides: TGTGCCAGCAGCGAGAAACGGGTCAGAGGAGAAAAACTGTTTTTT. It translates to CASSEKRVRGEKLFF.

The chain combines TRBV12-3 or TRBV12-4 with TRBJ2-3; D may match TRBD1 or TRBD2 (6 bases each). This CDR3 is 15 amino acids long. V was pared by 4 bases and J by 3 bases, with 14 bases between. CDR3 sequence (DNA): TGTGCCAGCAGTTCAGATCGGGGGCCTACAGATACGCAGTATTTT. Its protein is CASSSDRGPTDTQYF.

The chain uses TRBV11-2 and TRBJ2-1; possibly TRBD2 for D (5 bases). The CDR3 has 13 residues. The ends were cut back, 3 bases at V and 10 bases at J, with 13 bases in the middle. From germline, CDR1 is SGHAT and CDR2 FQNNGV. Here the CDR3 reads CASSFSTSGEQFF. CDR3 in DNA: TGTGCCAGCAGCTTCTCCACTAGTGGGGAGCAGTTCTTC. The whole variable domain, filled in from reference TRBV11-2 and TRBJ2-1, reads EAGVAQSPRYKIIEKRQSVAFWCNPISGHATLYWYQQILGQGPKLLIQFQNNGVVDDSQLPKDRFSAERLKGVDSTLKIQPAKLEDSAVYLCASSFSTSGEQFFGPGTRLTVL.